This T cell receptor beta chain is from a study of blood T cell repertoires in COVID-19. Overall study context: From the United States, Italy and Spain came samples of acute and convalescent COVID-19. PBMCs, B-cell-depleted T cells, or T cells provided the cDNA or gDNA that made up the material.

Authors' analysis steps: Reference gene primer amplification gave nucleated cell count estimates. Profiling relied on immunoSEQ multiplex PCR, and the TCRdb table lists in-frame clones only, not all of them. That table furnishes V, J and clone size, whereas the DNA furnished D and trimming. Of tens of thousands of clones listed, about 86% are singletons. The CDR3 length is 16 residues. V lost 3 bases and J lost 0; bases outside the gene matches: 5. CDR1 SGDLS and CDR2 YYNGEE come from the germline V gene. The TCR was taken from a human donor in a cohort sampled during active COVID-19. The chain combines TRBV9 with TRBJ2-7; 11 bases fit TRBD2. Sequencing was done on a sample of peripheral blood. The chain's CDR3 is CASSGQLAGDSYEQYF. The CDR3 DNA is TGTGCCAGCAGCGGTCAACTAGCGGGAGACTCCTACGAGCAGTACTTC.